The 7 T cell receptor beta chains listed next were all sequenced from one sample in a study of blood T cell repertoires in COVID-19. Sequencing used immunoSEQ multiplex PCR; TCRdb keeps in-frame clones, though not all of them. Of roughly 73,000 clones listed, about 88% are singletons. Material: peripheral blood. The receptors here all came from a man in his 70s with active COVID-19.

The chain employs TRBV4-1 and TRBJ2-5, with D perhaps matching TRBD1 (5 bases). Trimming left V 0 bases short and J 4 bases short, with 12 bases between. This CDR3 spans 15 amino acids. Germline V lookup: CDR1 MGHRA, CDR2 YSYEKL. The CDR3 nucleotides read TGCGCCAGCAGCCAAGACCCTGGACAAACAGAGACCCAGTACTTC. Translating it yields CASSQDPGQTETQYF.

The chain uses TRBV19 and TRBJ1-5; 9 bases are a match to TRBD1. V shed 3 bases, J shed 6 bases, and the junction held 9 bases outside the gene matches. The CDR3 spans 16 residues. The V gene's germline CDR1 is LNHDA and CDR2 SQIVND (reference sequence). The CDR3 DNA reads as TGTGCCAGTAGTATTGGGACAGGGACCGTTCGTCAGCCCCAGCATTTT. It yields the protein CASSIGTGTVRQPQHF.

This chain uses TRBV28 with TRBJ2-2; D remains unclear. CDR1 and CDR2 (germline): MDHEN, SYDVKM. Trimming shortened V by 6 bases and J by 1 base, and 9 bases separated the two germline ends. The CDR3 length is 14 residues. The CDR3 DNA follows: TGTGCCAGCAGCCCCCCCGGGAACACCGGGGAGCTGTTTTTT. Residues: CASSPPGNTGELFF.

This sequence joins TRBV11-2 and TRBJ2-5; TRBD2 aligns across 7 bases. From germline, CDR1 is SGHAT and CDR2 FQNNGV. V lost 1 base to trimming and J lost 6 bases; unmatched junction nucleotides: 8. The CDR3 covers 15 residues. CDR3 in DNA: TGTGCCAGCAGCTTAGCAGGGCTAGCGGACCAGACCCAGTACTTC. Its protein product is CASSLAGLADQTQYF.

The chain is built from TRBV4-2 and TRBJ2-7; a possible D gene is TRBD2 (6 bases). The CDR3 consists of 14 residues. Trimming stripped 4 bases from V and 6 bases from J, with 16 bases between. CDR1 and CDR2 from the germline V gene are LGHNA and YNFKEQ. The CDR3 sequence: CASSLGTPGGEQYF. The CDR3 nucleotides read TGTGCCAGCAGCCTGGGGACTCCCGGGGGCGAGCAGTACTTC.

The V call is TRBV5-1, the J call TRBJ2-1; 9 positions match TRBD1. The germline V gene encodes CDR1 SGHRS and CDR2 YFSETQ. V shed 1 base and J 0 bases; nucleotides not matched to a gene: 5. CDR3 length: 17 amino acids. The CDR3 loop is CASSLWAGQGSYNEQFF. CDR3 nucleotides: TGCGCCAGCAGCTTGTGGGCGGGACAGGGCTCCTACAATGAGCAGTTCTTC.

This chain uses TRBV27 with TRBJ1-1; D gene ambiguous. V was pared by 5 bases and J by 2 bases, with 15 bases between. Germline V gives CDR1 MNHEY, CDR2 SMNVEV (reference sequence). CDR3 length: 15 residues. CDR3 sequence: CASSTLRGLNTEAFF. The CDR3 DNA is TGTGCCAGCAGTACCCTGAGAGGGCTAAACACTGAAGCTTTCTTT.